The rows below give T cell receptor beta chains drawn from one sample of a study of monozygotic twins with inflammatory bowel disease. Reanalyzing the 5' RACE reads, TCRdb keeps one entry per CDR3 protein, without DNA. The sample has 300,000 to 450,000 distinct CDR3 sequences. Sequencing used blood. These TCRs come from a human donor with ulcerative colitis or Crohn's disease, or a healthy co-twin of an affected twin (not recorded which). Each CDR3 is given with its conserved first and last residue.

TRBV5-1,TRBJ2-1,CASSLAQMGGYNEQFF
TRBV14,TRBJ2-1,CASSPLGLAGGGEQFF
TRBV6-1,TRBJ2-2,CASRATVNTGELFF
TRBV19,TRBJ1-1,CASSIPQGAGMNTEAFF
TRBV5-1,TRBJ2-7,CASGTGRTDEQYF
TRBV18,TRBJ2-1,CASSPGGAGGFNEQFF
TRBV6-5,TRBJ2-1,CASSYTMEGGNEQFF
TRBV7-2,TRBJ2-1,CASSPGVWPNNEQFF
TRBV4-2,TRBJ1-1,CASSQAPGGTEAFF
TRBV7-2,TRBJ2-7,CASSLGGGTSYEQYF
TRBV28,TRBJ2-1,CASSTRTESSYNEQFF
TRBV4-3,TRBJ2-7,CASSQGPDSSFQYF
TRBV5-1,TRBJ2-5,CASSSQTSGETQYF
TRBV19,TRBJ2-5,CASSTQGRGWETQYF
TRBV6-2/TRBV6-3,TRBJ1-2,CASSFRGRTDGYTF
TRBV27,TRBJ1-3,CASSFQGAGNTIYF
TRBV7-9,TRBJ1-4,CASSSQDGPDYEKLFF
TRBV18,TRBJ2-3,CASSPASTDTQYF
TRBV7-9,TRBJ2-3,CASTKSSTSEHTDTQYF
TRBV5-6,TRBJ2-7,CASSLGSLSYEQYF
TRBV27,TRBJ2-2,CASSLSWGVGTGELFF
TRBV20-1,TRBJ2-3,CSAPTGLESTDTQYF
TRBV29-1,TRBJ1-3,CSVRHRDLAGNTIYF
TRBV7-2,TRBJ2-1,CASSRPPGQYNEQFF
TRBV9,TRBJ1-3,CASSVRVSGNTIYF
TRBV18,TRBJ2-7,CASSPPRDRDEQYF
TRBV4-3,TRBJ2-3,CASSEASAGDLGTDTQYF
TRBV6-2/TRBV6-3,TRBJ1-3,CASSYSGTGNTIYF
TRBV20-1,TRBJ1-5,CSARDGGQGYRQPQHF
TRBV24-1,TRBJ2-1,CATSDSGTGGNEQFF
TRBV2,TRBJ2-7,CASGARGARHEQYF
TRBV6-1,TRBJ2-1,CASSGDRDPSFEQFF
TRBV20-1,TRBJ2-2,CSARDVAGGIAGYLFF
TRBV27,TRBJ1-4,CASSFRRRGGTNEKLFF
TRBV10-3,TRBJ2-7,CAIRRQYEQYF
TRBV9,TRBJ2-1,CASSGTSYTEQFF
TRBV15,TRBJ1-4,CATSRETGTANEKLFF
TRBV14,TRBJ1-2,CASSQVTAWGYTF
TRBV6-1,TRBJ2-1,CASSEFVVGTALYNEQFF
TRBV9,TRBJ1-2,CASSVKGTYGYTF
TRBV28,TRBJ1-5,CASSPPLRGGNQPQHF
TRBV7-9,TRBJ2-5,CASSIEVYREETQYF
TRBV5-1,TRBJ1-4,CASSLNTEKLFF
TRBV6-5,TRBJ1-1,CASSLRTPREAFF
TRBV5-6,TRBJ2-1,CASSLGLAGGIYNEQFF
TRBV5-1,TRBJ1-2,CASSFSGAEYGYTF
TRBV18,TRBJ1-1,CASSKLDRTAEAFF
TRBV6-4,TRBJ2-3,CASSTGGPTDTQYF
TRBV5-1,TRBJ2-3,CASSFSGQGVFPDTQYF
TRBV11-2,TRBJ2-7,CASTFHPVEGVYF
TRBV4-3,TRBJ2-2,CASSQERGGDTGELFF
TRBV5-1,TRBJ2-7,CASSLEDRGQYF